These T cell receptor beta chains were read from a single sample in a study of OX40 agonist ivuxolimab in advanced cancers. Here immunoSEQ multiplex PCR was the method, and the copy in TCRdb shows in-frame clones only, minus some. Of just over 90,000 clones in the sample, 85% to 95% were seen once. The sample here was CD4+ or CD8+ T cells sorted from blood, taken in a trial of the OX40 agonist ivuxolimab. The receptors here all came from an adult with an advanced solid tumor such as melanoma, head and neck, liver or kidney cancer. The CDR3 runs from the conserved cysteine through the conserved F or W. Fields, in order: clone size, J gene, D gene, V gene, CDR3 protein, CDR3 DNA. D genes are given only for firm matches. Clone size is given for some rows only: seen once, a few or many times, or a class if the clone is expanded.

>once|TRBJ2-7|-|TRBV6-1
CASSEATGNYEQYF
TGTGCCAGCAGTGAAGCGACGGGAAACTACGAGCAGTACTTC
>-|TRBJ2-5|-|TRBV9
CASSEDQETQYF
TGTGCCAGCAGCGAAGACCAAGAGACCCAGTACTTC
>-|TRBJ2-1|TRBD2|TRBV12-5
CASVLSGRTYNEQFF
TGTGCTAGTGTCCTTAGCGGGCGCACCTACAATGAGCAGTTCTTC
>-|TRBJ1-2|-|TRBV27
CASSRQGPFDGYTF
TGTGCCAGCAGCCGGCAGGGGCCCTTTGACGGCTACACCTTC
>-|TRBJ1-2|-|TRBV30
CAWSEMMSYGYTF
TGTGCCTGGAGTGAAATGATGAGCTATGGCTACACCTTC
>-|TRBJ1-1|-|TRBV4-1
CASSQIGINTEAFF
TGCGCCAGCAGCCAAATCGGGATTAACACTGAAGCTTTCTTT
>-|TRBJ2-1|-|TRBV6-1
CASSEPDNEQFF
TGTGCCAGCAGTGAACCAGACAATGAGCAGTTCTTC
>once|TRBJ2-5|TRBD2|TRBV7-9
CASSLTRGGSPQETQYF
TGTGCCAGCAGCTTAACTAGGGGCGGGAGCCCCCAAGAGACCCAGTACTTC
>-|TRBJ2-3|-|TRBV13
CASSPFGGPTTDTQYF
TGTGCCAGCAGCCCCTTTGGGGGACCGACCACAGATACGCAGTATTTT
>-|TRBJ1-5|-|TRBV4-3
CASSQDGGPFNQPQHF
TGCGCCAGCAGCCAAGATGGAGGGCCGTTCAATCAGCCCCAGCATTTT
>-|TRBJ2-5|-|TRBV14
CASNRGAYQETQYF
TGTGCCAGCAATAGGGGGGCCTACCAAGAGACCCAGTACTTC
>-|TRBJ1-1|-|TRBV28
CASRTIGGNTEAFF
TGTGCCAGCAGGACCATTGGAGGGAACACTGAAGCTTTCTTT
>-|TRBJ2-1|TRBD1|TRBV11-2
CASSTGTDSYNEQFF
TGTGCCAGCAGTACCGGGACAGACTCCTACAATGAGCAGTTCTTC
>-|TRBJ2-1|-|TRBV5-6
CASSLGTMTEQFF
TGTGCCAGCAGCTTGGGGACTATGACTGAGCAGTTCTTC
>-|TRBJ1-5|-|TRBV5-6
CASSLGEHSNQPQHF
TGTGCCAGCAGCTTGGGTGAACATAGCAATCAGCCCCAGCATTTT
>-|TRBJ2-3|-|TRBV6-5
CASSGDGTDTQYF
TGTGCCAGCAGTGGTGATGGCACAGATACGCAGTATTTT
>-|TRBJ2-7|TRBD1|TRBV6-1
CASSEGQGFDYEQYF
TGTGCCAGCAGTGAGGGACAGGGTTTCGATTACGAGCAGTACTTC
>-|TRBJ1-2|-|TRBV29-1
CSVEDWQGRRGYTF
TGCAGCGTTGAAGATTGGCAGGGCCGTCGAGGCTACACCTTC
>-|TRBJ1-4|-|TRBV19
CASRWLGNEKLFF
TGTGCCAGTCGTTGGCTTGGTAATGAAAAACTGTTTTTT
>-|TRBJ1-1|TRBD1|TRBV7-9
CASSDGQGSNTEAFF
TGTGCCAGCAGCGATGGACAGGGAAGCAACACTGAAGCTTTCTTT
>-|TRBJ2-7|-|TRBV4-1
CASSHGITYEQYF
TGCGCCAGCAGCCACGGGATAACCTACGAGCAGTACTTC
>-|TRBJ2-2|TRBD2|TRBV6-5
CASSFREAGTGELFF
TGTGCCAGCAGTTTCCGGGAGGCGGGGACCGGGGAGCTGTTTTTT
>-|TRBJ2-5|-|TRBV29-1
CSVLVVIGQETQYF
TGCAGCGTTTTAGTCGTTATAGGGCAAGAGACCCAGTACTTC
>-|TRBJ2-7|TRBD1|TRBV4-1
CASSPFQGAYEQYF
TGCGCCAGCAGCCCTTTTCAGGGGGCCTACGAGCAGTACTTC
>-|TRBJ2-1|TRBD2|TRBV14
CASSQDRVWEGWSYNEQFF
TGTGCCAGCAGCCAAGATCGAGTGTGGGAGGGGTGGTCCTACAATGAGCAGTTCTTC
>-|TRBJ1-2|-|TRBV4-3
CASSQDWGDYGYTF
TGCGCCAGCAGCCAAGATTGGGGTGACTATGGCTACACCTTC
>-|TRBJ2-3|TRBD2|TRBV4-1
CASSYTSGGASTDTQYF
TGCGCCAGCAGCTATACTAGCGGGGGGGCTAGCACAGATACGCAGTATTTT
>-|TRBJ2-7|TRBD1|TRBV27
CASSFGTGRNEQYF
TGTGCCAGCAGTTTCGGGACAGGGAGGAACGAGCAGTACTTC
>-|TRBJ1-4|-|TRBV10-1
CASSEGPTNEKLFF
TGCGCCAGCAGTGAGGGACCAACTAATGAAAAACTGTTTTTT
>-|TRBJ2-7|TRBD2|TRBV13
CASSSRLAGTYEQYF
TGTGCCAGCAGCTCTCGACTAGCGGGGACCTACGAGCAGTACTTC
>-|TRBJ2-7|TRBD1|TRBV27
CASSLRGTGSYEQYF
TGTGCCAGCAGTTTACGAGGGACAGGGTCATACGAGCAGTACTTC
>-|TRBJ1-2|TRBD1|TRBV15
CATSMGRTGGNGYTF
TGTGCCACCAGCATGGGCAGGACAGGGGGCAATGGCTACACCTTC
>-|TRBJ1-1|-|TRBV19
CASMGRMNTEAFF
TGTGCCAGTATGGGACGGATGAACACTGAAGCTTTCTTT
>-|TRBJ2-3|TRBD2|TRBV14
CASSPQTGLGPDTQYF
TGTGCCAGCAGCCCCCAAACGGGACTAGGACCAGATACGCAGTATTTT
>-|TRBJ1-2|-|TRBV6-5
CASSFSTTDYGYTF
TGTGCCAGCAGTTTCTCTACGACGGACTATGGCTACACCTTC
>once|TRBJ1-4|TRBD1|TRBV28
CASRVDRGRGEKLFF
TGTGCCAGCAGGGTAGACAGGGGTCGAGGTGAAAAACTGTTTTTT
>-|TRBJ1-6|-|TRBV4-1
CASSLGSPPLHF
TGCGCCAGCAGCCTTGGATCTCCACCCCTCCACTTT
>-|TRBJ2-5|-|TRBV7-2
CASSPRETQYF
TGTGCCAGCAGCCCGAGGGAGACCCAGTACTTC
>-|TRBJ2-5|TRBD2|TRBV29-1
CSVGSGRPQETQYF
TGCAGCGTTGGTAGCGGGAGGCCCCAAGAGACCCAGTACTTC
>-|TRBJ2-2|-|TRBV6-4
CASKVAPGAGELFF
TGTGCCAGCAAGGTAGCGCCGGGGGCCGGGGAGCTGTTTTTT
>-|TRBJ2-7|-|TRBV7-8
CASSLSSHEQYF
TGTGCCAGCAGCTTATCTTCGCACGAGCAGTACTTC
>-|TRBJ1-1|-|TRBV6-6
CASSYTGTEAFF
TGTGCCAGCAGTTACACAGGGACTGAAGCTTTCTTT
>-|TRBJ2-1|-|TRBV4-1
CASSQDRATNEQFF
TGCGCCAGCAGCCAAGATCGGGCTACCAATGAGCAGTTCTTC
>-|TRBJ2-7|TRBD2|TRBV30
CAWNPAGAVEQYF
TGTGCCTGGAACCCAGCGGGAGCGGTCGAGCAGTACTTC